The 19 T cell receptor beta chains listed next were all sequenced from one sample in a study of OX40 agonist ivuxolimab in advanced cancers. Libraries were prepared by immunoSEQ multiplex PCR; TCRdb keeps only in-frame clonotypes and omits some of them. This sample has roughly 38,000 clones, with just under 75% found just once. Sequenced here: CD4+ or CD8+ T cells sorted from blood, sampled in a trial of the OX40 agonist ivuxolimab. The receptors derive from an adult with an advanced solid tumor such as melanoma, head and neck, liver or kidney cancer.

The chain links TRBV18 to TRBJ2-1, with TRBD2 as a possible D gene (5 bases). The CDR3 loop spans 14 amino acids. Germline V gene lookup returns CDR1 KGHSH and CDR2 LQKENI. V gave up 0 bases and J gave up 10 bases, with 13 bases separating them. CDR3 sequence: CASSPPEAALEQFF. CDR3 in DNA: TGTGCCAGCTCACCACCGGAGGCGGCGCTCGAGCAGTTCTTC.

This sequence joins TRBV18 and TRBJ2-3, with D possibly being TRBD1 (7 bases). The CDR3 is 15 residues long. The V and J ends lost 3 bases and 1 base respectively, with 11 bases between them. CDR1 and CDR2 from the germline V gene are KGHSH and LQKENI. The CDR3 DNA follows: TGTGCCAGCTCACCGCGGGACAGCCGCACAGATACGCAGTATTTT. Translating it yields CASSPRDSRTDTQYF.

The J gene is TRBJ2-3, the V gene TRBV7-9, with 7 bases aligning to TRBD2. The V and J ends lost 3 bases and 1 base, in that order; junction bases with no gene match: 10. The CDR3 extends over 17 amino acids. CDR1 and CDR2 from the germline V gene are SEHNR and FQNEAQ (reference sequence). CDR3 coding DNA: TGTGCCAGCAGCTTGTTGGCGGGGGTCCTAGGCACAGATACGCAGTATTTT. Its protein product is CASSLLAGVLGTDTQYF.

The chain has TRBV5-5 and TRBJ1-1; unclear D gene. From germline, CDR1 is SGHKS and CDR2 YYEKEE (reference sequence). Between the trimmed V and J ends, which lost 1 base and 4 bases, there was a span of 5 bases. The CDR3 totals 12 residues. The CDR3 sequence is CASSLRVTEAFF. The CDR3 DNA sequence: TGTGCCAGCAGCTTGCGGGTCACTGAAGCTTTCTTT. Full variable domain (missing parts from reference TRBV5-5 and TRBJ1-1): DAGVTQSPTHLIKTRGQQVTLRCSPISGHKSVSWYQQVLGQGPQFIFQYYEKEERGRGNFPDRFSARQFPNYSSELNVNALLLGDSALYLCASSLRVTEAFFGQGTRLTVV.

This rearrangement joins TRBV29-1 to TRBJ1-2; D unclear. CDR1 and CDR2 from the germline V gene are SQVTM and ANQGSEA. The CDR3 is 14 amino acids. Trimming removed 4 bases at V and 2 bases at J, with 14 bases between. In nucleotides, the CDR3 is TGCAGCGTTGCTCGAGCCGCGACAAACTATGGCTACACCTTC. It encodes CSVARAATNYGYTF.

This clone appeared a few times. The gene calls are TRBV10-3 and TRBJ2-1; 11 nucleotides line up with TRBD2. V was pared by 11 bases and J by 7 bases, with 10 bases of the junction left unmatched. CDR3 length equals 14 residues. The germline V gene has CDR1 ENHRY and CDR2 SYGVKD. The DNA for the CDR3 is TGTGCCGTGCGATCGGCTAGCGGGGGGAATGAGCAGTTCTTC. Translating gives CAVRSASGGNEQFF.

The V and J genes are TRBV30 and TRBJ2-5, with TRBD2 matching over 8 bases. The ends lost 8 bases at V and 5 bases at J; junction bases unmatched: 10. The CDR3 contains 13 residues. Germline V gene lookup returns CDR1 GTSNPN and CDR2 SVGIG (reference sequence). The CDR3 here is CAGTGTRIETQYF. The CDR3 coding sequence is TGTGCCGGGACCGGGACTAGGATCGAGACCCAGTACTTC.

This clone was observed a single time. The chain is built from TRBV18 and TRBJ1-5, with 12 bases lining up with TRBD1. V was pared by 2 bases and J by 6 bases, with 11 bases of the junction left unmatched. The CDR3 spans 18 residues. Germline V gene lookup returns CDR1 KGHSH and CDR2 LQKENI. CDR3 sequence: CASSPAPGQGAAVQPQHF. For the CDR3, the DNA is TGTGCCAGCTCACCAGCTCCGGGACAGGGGGCCGCCGTTCAGCCCCAGCATTTT.

V gene TRBV5-1 combines with J gene TRBJ1-6; TRBD1 is a possible D gene (5 bases). CDR3 size: 13 residues. Germline CDR1 is SGHRS and CDR2 is YFSETQ. Trimming took off 4 bases at V and 7 bases at J, with 9 bases between the two ends. CDR3 residues: CASSAGANSPLHF. The DNA for the CDR3 is TGCGCCAGCAGCGCCGGGGCAAATTCACCCCTCCACTTT.

CDR3 residues: CAWSVSAGADEQFF. The CDR3 DNA sequence: TGTGCCTGGAGTGTCTCGGCGGGGGCCGATGAGCAGTTCTTC. The V gene is TRBV30, the J gene TRBJ2-1, with TRBD2 as a possible D gene (7 bases). CDR1 is GTSNPN and CDR2 is SVGIG in the germline V gene (reference sequence). The CDR3 runs 14 residues. V was pared by 0 bases and J by 8 bases, with 14 bases between.

CDR3: CASSGTAVETQYF. The CDR3 region has the DNA TGTGCCAGCAGCGGGACGGCGGTGGAGACCCAGTACTTC. This chain joins TRBV6-5 and TRBJ2-5; TRBD1 or TRBD2 may be the D gene (5 bases each). CDR1 MNHEY and CDR2 SVGAGI come from the germline V gene. This CDR3 is built from 13 residues. The V end was cut by 6 bases, the J end by 5 bases, with 13 bases between.

This clone was picked up a small number of times. CDR3 nucleotides: TGTGCCAGCAGTTTGTTTTCTGACGAGCAGTACTTC. Its translation is CASSLFSDEQYF. V and J are TRBV6-1 and TRBJ2-7; unclear D gene. Trimming stripped 5 bases from V and 5 bases from J, with 10 bases between. In germline, CDR1 is MNHNS, CDR2 SASEGT. There are 12 residues in the CDR3.

V is TRBV11-1 and J is TRBJ1-5; D is unclear. Germline V CDR1 and CDR2: SGHAT, FQDESV (reference sequence). The CDR3 extends over 13 amino acids. The germline V and J ends were trimmed by 4 bases and 0 bases, with 4 bases remaining between them. Here the CDR3 DNA reads TGTGCCAGCAGCTACAGTAGCAATCAGCCCCAGCATTTT. Translating gives CASSYSSNQPQHF. The entire variable domain, with the rest obtained from reference TRBV11-1 and TRBJ1-5, is as follows: EAEVAQSPRYKITEKSQAVAFWCDPISGHATLYWYRQILGQGPELLVQFQDESVVDDSQLPKDRFSAERLKGVDSTLKIQPAELGDSAMYLCASSYSSNQPQHFGDGTRLSIL.

The chain carries TRBV5-6 and TRBJ1-2; D gene uncertain. Trimming removed 7 bases from V and 2 bases from J, with 15 bases in between. From germline, CDR1 is SGHDT and CDR2 YYEEEE. The CDR3 has 14 residues. The CDR3, as DNA: TGTGCCAGCGGCCGAAATGGACGAAACTATGGCTACACCTTC. Protein product: CASGRNGRNYGYTF. Combining the CDR3 with reference TRBV5-6 and TRBJ1-2 gives the whole variable domain DAGVTQSPTHLIKTRGQQVTLRCSPKSGHDTVSWYQQALGQGPQFIFQYYEEEERQRGNFPDRFSGHQFPNYSSELNVNALLLGDSALYLCASGRNGRNYGYTFGSGTRLTVV.

The J gene is TRBJ2-7, the V gene TRBV6-6; D perhaps matches TRBD1 (8 bases). The CDR3 spans 15 residues. Germline loops: CDR1 MNHNY, CDR2 SVGAGI (reference sequence). Trimming left V 2 bases short and J 3 bases short, with 14 bases between. The CDR3 DNA is TGTGCCAGCAGTTACACAGGGGGGGGTAGCTACGAGCAGTACTTC. Its protein is CASSYTGGGSYEQYF.

The chain joins TRBV28 to TRBJ1-1; 9 bases fit TRBD1. The length of the CDR3 is 17 residues. Germline lookup yields CDR1 MDHEN and CDR2 SYDVKM. V lost 8 bases to trimming and J lost 4 bases; unmatched junction nucleotides: 17. The CDR3 DNA reads TGTGCCAGCCGTAGTCAATTGGTTTTGGACAGGGGCACTGAAGCTTTCTTT. Translating gives CASRSQLVLDRGTEAFF.

This sequence joins TRBV9 and TRBJ1-6, with a weak D call TRBD1 (5 bases). The germline V and J ends were trimmed by 0 bases and 9 bases, with 13 bases remaining between them. The CDR3 length is 15 residues. CDR1 is SGDLS, CDR2 YYNGEE, per germline. For the CDR3, the DNA is TGTGCCAGCAGCGTAGGGGTGAGGGGAGCTTCACCCCTCCACTTT. It codes for CASSVGVRGASPLHF.

The CDR3 protein is CASSQNRIGTSRTDTQYF. The CDR3 region has the DNA TGCGCCAGCAGCCAAAACCGGATCGGGACTAGCCGCACAGATACGCAGTATTTT. The chain joins TRBV4-1 to TRBJ2-3, with 9 nucleotides matching TRBD2. The CDR3 length is 18 residues. Germline CDR1 reads MGHRA; CDR2 reads YSYEKL. V shed 2 bases and J 1 base; nucleotides not matched to a gene: 10.

This sequence joins TRBV7-2 and TRBJ1-5; D gene ambiguous. Per the germline V gene, CDR1 is SGHTA and CDR2 is FQGNSA. Trimming took 3 bases from V and 0 from J, leaving 9 bases between them. This CDR3 spans 15 amino acids. The CDR3 is CASSLNWGSNQPQHF. The DNA of the CDR3 is TGTGCCAGCAGCTTGAATTGGGGTAGCAATCAGCCCCAGCATTTT.